Here is one T cell receptor (beta chain) with its context. Its cognate antigen has yet to be identified. No much larger clone is present one base from it, and per-base qualities are unavailable. The library relied on the immunoSEQ multiplex PCR assay. TCRdb took over this immuneACCESS table, retaining in-frame rearrangements with V and J assigned. Such tables are incomplete; in checked studies, under half of the missing clones stem from an unresolved V gene, and the remainder is unexplained. The sample records about 190,000 clones, about 90% of which are singletons. The ten largest clones add up to approximately 2% of the sample. At the junction V is shortened by 11 bases and J by 6 bases, with 14 bases in between. Inclusive of the bounding cysteine and phenylalanine, the CDR3 is 13 residues long. Here the CDR3 DNA is all that survives: 39 bases in frame from base 1. The germline V gene specifies SNHLY as CDR1 and FYNNEI as CDR2.

This entry is derived from a study of control samples from healthy donors and cancer patients (dated by TCRdb to 2019 to 2021). The source material was blood. The sequence links TRBV2 to TRBJ1-6, with the D gene not confidently named. The sequence was collected from a man aged 30 to 39 in good health. The CDR3 protein sequence reads: CAGTGVINSPLHF. The nucleotide sequence reads as follows: TGTGCCGGTACCGGGGTCATTAATTCACCCCTCCACTTT.